This T cell receptor (beta chain) stems from a study of T cells in Graves' hyperthyroidism and ophthalmopathy. Study-level findings and limits: Clonotypes that were expanded in thyroid above 0.001 mostly appeared in blood too. Ophthalmopathy was identified by the model a median around 6.9 months ahead of onset.

TCR beta CDR3 sequences were amplified from RNA transcripts. First-round RT-PCR of the TCR CDR3 relied on the HTBI primer set. TCRdb used MiXCR to reprocess the multiplex PCR reads, holding one entry per CDR3 protein. The repertoire holds approximately 740,000 distinct CDR3 sequences, with 13% to 15% as singletons. In this sample, this clonotype turned up many times. The antigen is not known. No ophthalmopathy progression within 18 months constituted stable Graves' hyperthyroidism. V trimming: 4 bases; J trimming: 3 bases; junction bases outside the gene matches: 5. This CDR3 region has 15 residues. Per the germline V gene, CDR1 is MDHEN and CDR2 is SYDVKM.

The clonotype originates from a woman under 30 with Graves' hyperthyroidism. The sample was blood. The chain recombines TRBV28 with TRBJ2-1, with TRBD1 matching 8 bases. The CDR3 sequence is CASSSPGTGYNEQFF. CDR3 nucleotide sequence: TGTGCCAGCAGTTCTCCCGGGACAGGCTACAATGAGCAGTTCTTC.